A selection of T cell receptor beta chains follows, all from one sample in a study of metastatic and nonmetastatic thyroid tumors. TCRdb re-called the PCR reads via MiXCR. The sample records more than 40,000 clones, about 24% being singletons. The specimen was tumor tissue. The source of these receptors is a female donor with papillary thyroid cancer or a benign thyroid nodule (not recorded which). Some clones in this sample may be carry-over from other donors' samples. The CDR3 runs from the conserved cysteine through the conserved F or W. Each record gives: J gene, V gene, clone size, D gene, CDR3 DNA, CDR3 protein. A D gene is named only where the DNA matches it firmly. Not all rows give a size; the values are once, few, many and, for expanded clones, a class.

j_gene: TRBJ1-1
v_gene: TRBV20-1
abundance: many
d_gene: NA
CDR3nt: TGCAGTGCTAGATTCTCCTCGGCGTCTTACGCTGAAGCTTTCTTT
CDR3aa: CSARFSSASYAEAFF

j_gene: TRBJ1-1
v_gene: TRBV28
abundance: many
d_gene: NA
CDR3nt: TGTGCCAGCAGTTCCCATGCAGCTCCCATGAACACTGAAGCTTTCTTT
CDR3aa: CASSSHAAPMNTEAFF

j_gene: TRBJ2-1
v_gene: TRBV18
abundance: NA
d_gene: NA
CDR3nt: TGTGCCAGCACACCAGAGACAGCCGACAATGAGCAGTTCTTC
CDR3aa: CASTPETADNEQFF

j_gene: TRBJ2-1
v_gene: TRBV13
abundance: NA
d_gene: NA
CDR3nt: TGTGCCAGCAGCTTAGTACCCTACAATGAGCAGTTCTTC
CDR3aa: CASSLVPYNEQFF

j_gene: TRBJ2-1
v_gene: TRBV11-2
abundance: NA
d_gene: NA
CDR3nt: TGTGCCAGCAGCCACCGTTGGACTGGGGACAATGAGCAGTTCTTC
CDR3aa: CASSHRWTGDNEQFF

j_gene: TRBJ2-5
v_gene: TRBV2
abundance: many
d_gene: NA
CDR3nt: TGTGCCAGCACTCCACTAGGGGAGACCCAGTACTTC
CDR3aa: CASTPLGETQYF

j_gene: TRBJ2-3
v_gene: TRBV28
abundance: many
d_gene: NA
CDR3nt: TGTGCCAGCAGTCAAACTACAGGGATATCAGATACGCAGTATTTT
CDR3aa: CASSQTTGISDTQYF

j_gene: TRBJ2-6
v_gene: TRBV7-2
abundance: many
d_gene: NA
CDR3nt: TGTGCCAGCAGCCAACGGACCTCTGGGGCCAACGTCCTGACTTTC
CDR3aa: CASSQRTSGANVLTF

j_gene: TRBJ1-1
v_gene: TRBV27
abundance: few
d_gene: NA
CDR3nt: TGTGCCAGCAGTGCCCAGGGTCCCACTGAAGCTTTCTTT
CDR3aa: CASSAQGPTEAFF

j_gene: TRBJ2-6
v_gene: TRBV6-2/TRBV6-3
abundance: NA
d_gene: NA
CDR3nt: TGTTCCAGCAGTTACTCAGGTGAAGGGGCCAACGTCCTGACTTTC
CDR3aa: CSSSYSGEGANVLTF

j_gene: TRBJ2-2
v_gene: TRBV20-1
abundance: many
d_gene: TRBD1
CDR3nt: TGCAGTGCTGTACGACAGGGTTCAGCCGGGGAGCTGTTTTTT
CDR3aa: CSAVRQGSAGELFF

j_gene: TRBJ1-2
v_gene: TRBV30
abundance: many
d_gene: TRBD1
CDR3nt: TGTGCCTGGGTACGACAGGGGGCGAACTATGGCTACACCTTC
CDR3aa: CAWVRQGANYGYTF

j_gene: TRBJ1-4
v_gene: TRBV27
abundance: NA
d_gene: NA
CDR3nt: TGTGCCAGCAGTTCAGTCCACAGCGCCGAAAAACTGTTTTTT
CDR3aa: CASSSVHSAEKLFF

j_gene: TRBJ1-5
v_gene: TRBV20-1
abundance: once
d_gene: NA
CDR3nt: TGCAGTGCCGCAATCCTAAATAGCAATCAGCCCCAGCATTTT
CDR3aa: CSAAILNSNQPQHF

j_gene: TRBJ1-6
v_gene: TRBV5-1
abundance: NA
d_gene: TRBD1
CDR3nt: TGCGCCAGCAGCTTGGACTCAGGGGGGAATTCACCCCTCCACTTT
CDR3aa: CASSLDSGGNSPLHF

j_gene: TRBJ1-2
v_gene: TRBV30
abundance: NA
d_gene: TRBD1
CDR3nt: TGTGCCTGGAGTGTACAAGTAGAGGGGGCCCTCTTC
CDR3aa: CAWSVQVEGALF

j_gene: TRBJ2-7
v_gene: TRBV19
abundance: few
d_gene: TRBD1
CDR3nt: TGTGCCAGTGAGCAGACAGGGGGCGCGAACGATCAGTACTTC
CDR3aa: CASEQTGGANDQYF

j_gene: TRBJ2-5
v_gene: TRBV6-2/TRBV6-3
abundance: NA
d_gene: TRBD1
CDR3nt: TGTGCCAGCAGTTACTCAGAGGGGGCGGCAGAGACCCAGTACTTC
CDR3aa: CASSYSEGAAETQYF

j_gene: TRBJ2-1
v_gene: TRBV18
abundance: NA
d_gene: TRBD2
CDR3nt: TGTGCCAGCTCACTCCGACTAGCGGGAGAGTACAATGAGCAGTTCTTC
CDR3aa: CASSLRLAGEYNEQFF

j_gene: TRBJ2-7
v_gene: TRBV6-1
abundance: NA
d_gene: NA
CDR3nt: TGTGCCAGCAGTGAGCGCCCTCAGGTGTACGAGCAGTACTTC
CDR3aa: CASSERPQVYEQYF

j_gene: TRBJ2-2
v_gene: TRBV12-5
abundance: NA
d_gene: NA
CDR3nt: TGTGCTAGTGTTTTGTCCGCGGGGATCGCGAACACCGGGGAGCTGTTTTTT
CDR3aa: CASVLSAGIANTGELFF

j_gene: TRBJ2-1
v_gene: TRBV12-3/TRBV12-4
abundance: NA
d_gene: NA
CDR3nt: TGTGCCAGCAGTTTGGGACCAAGCATGAGGTTGGTCAATGAGCAGTTCTTC
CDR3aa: CASSLGPSMRLVNEQFF

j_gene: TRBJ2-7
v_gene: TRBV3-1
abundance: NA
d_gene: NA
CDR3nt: TGTGCCAGCAGCCAAGATCTAGGACTCCCCGACTTT
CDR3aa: CASSQDLGLPDF

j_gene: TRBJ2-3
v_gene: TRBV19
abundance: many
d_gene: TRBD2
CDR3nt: TGTGCCAGTACCAATACGGCTAGCGGGAGCGTCGGGACAGATACGCAGTATTTT
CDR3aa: CASTNTASGSVGTDTQYF

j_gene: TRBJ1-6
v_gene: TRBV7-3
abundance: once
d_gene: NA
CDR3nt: TGTGCCAGCAGCCCCGTCGGCTTAGGGGGGGATTCACCCCTCCACTTT
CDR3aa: CASSPVGLGGDSPLHF

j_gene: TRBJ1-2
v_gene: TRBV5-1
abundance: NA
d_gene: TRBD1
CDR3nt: TGCGCCAGCAGTCTGGACAGGGTTGGAGGCTACACCTTC
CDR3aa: CASSLDRVGGYTF

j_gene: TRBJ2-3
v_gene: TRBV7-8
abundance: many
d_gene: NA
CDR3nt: TGTGCCAGCAGCCTCAGGGTGGGCCCAGATACGCAGTATTTT
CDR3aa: CASSLRVGPDTQYF

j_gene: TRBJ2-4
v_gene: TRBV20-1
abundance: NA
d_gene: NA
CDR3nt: TGCAGTGCCATGTCTGGCGGGAACGCCAAAAACATTCAGTACTTC
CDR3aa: CSAMSGGNAKNIQYF

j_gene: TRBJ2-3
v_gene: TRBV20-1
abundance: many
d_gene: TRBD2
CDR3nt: TGCAGTGCTACCACGACTAGCGGGGCGGGTGTAGCAGATACGCAGTATTTT
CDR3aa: CSATTTSGAGVADTQYF

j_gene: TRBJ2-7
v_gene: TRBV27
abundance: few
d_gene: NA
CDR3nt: TGTGCCAGCATTCTACCGAGCTCCTACGAGCAGTACTTC
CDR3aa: CASILPSSYEQYF

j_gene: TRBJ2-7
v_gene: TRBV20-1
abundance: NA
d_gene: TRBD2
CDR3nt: TGCAGTGCTAGATCTTTCTTAGCGGGAGAATACGAGCAGTACTTC
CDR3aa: CSARSFLAGEYEQYF

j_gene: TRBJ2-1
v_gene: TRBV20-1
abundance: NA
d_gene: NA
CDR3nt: TGCAGTGCTAGAGCTGGTAGAGAGCGGTCCTTC
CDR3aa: CSARAGRERSF

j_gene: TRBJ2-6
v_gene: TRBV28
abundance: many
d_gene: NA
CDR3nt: TGTGCCAGCAGCCTCCCCTTGGGGGCCAACGTCCTGACTTTC
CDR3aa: CASSLPLGANVLTF

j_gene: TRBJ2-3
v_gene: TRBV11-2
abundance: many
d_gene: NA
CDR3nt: TGTGCCAGCAGCTTATGGGGCCCTGGGAGGCCAGATACGCAGTATTTT
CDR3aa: CASSLWGPGRPDTQYF

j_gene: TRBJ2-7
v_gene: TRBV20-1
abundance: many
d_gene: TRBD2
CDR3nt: TGCAGTGCTAGAGATTCGGCTAGCGGGAGAATCTACGAGCAGTACTTC
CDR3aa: CSARDSASGRIYEQYF

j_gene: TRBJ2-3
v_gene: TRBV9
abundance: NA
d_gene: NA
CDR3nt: TGTGCCAGCAGCGTAGGTAGCGGAGACACAGATACGCAGTATTTT
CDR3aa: CASSVGSGDTDTQYF